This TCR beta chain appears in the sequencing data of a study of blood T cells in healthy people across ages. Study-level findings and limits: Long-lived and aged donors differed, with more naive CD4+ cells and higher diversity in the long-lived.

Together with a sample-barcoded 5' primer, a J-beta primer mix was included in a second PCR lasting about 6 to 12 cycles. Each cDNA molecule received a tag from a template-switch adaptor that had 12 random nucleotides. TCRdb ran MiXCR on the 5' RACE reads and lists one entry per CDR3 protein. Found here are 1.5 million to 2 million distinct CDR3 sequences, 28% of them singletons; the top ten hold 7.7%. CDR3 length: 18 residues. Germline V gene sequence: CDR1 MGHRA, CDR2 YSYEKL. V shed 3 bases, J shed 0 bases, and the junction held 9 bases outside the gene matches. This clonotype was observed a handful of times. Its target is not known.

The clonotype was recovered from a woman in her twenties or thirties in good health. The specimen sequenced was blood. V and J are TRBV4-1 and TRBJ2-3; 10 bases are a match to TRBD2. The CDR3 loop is CASSHPLAGGYSTDTQYF. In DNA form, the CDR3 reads TGCGCCAGCAGCCACCCTTTAGCGGGGGGATATAGCACAGATACGCAGTATTTT.